This paragraph reports one T cell receptor (beta chain). Antigen specificity is unknown. This sample was taken from a study of Graves' ophthalmopathy and Graves' hyperthyroidism. The TCR beta CDR3 regions underwent amplification from RNA transcripts. Scientists carried out first-round RT-PCR using HTBI primers and then a second-round multiplex PCR. TCRdb itself ran the multiplex PCR reads through MiXCR, one entry per CDR3 protein. In the table there are around 1,000,000 distinct CDR3 sequences, less than 45% of which are singletons. Study results and limitations: It was with around 71% sensitivity and about 73% specificity that the model predicted ophthalmopathy progression. A model of 13 signatures distinguished ophthalmopathy from stable hyperthyroidism at approximately 89% sensitivity and roughly 82% specificity. Most clonotypes expanded in thyroid above 0.001 frequency were present in blood too.

The origin of this receptor is an adult man with Graves' hyperthyroidism. The sample consisted of peripheral blood or thyroid tissue (not recorded which).

This CDR3 reads CASSLRGQGAVEQYF. In nucleotides, the CDR3 is TGTGCCAGCAGCTTAAGGGGACAGGGGGCTGTCGAGCAGTACTTC. This chain uses TRBV7-9 with TRBJ2-7, with 12 bases lining up with TRBD1. The CDR3 has 15 residues. CDR1 is SEHNR and CDR2 is FQNEAQ in the germline V gene (reference sequence). J gave up 6 bases and V 2 bases, and 5 bases lay outside the gene matches. The full variable domain, with the rest looked up from reference TRBV7-9 and TRBJ2-7, is DTGVSQNPRHKITKRGQNVTFRCDPISEHNRLYWYRQTLGQGPEFLTYFQNEAQLEKSRLLSDRFSAERPKGSFSTLEIQRTEQGDSAMYLCASSLRGQGAVEQYFGPGTRLTVT.